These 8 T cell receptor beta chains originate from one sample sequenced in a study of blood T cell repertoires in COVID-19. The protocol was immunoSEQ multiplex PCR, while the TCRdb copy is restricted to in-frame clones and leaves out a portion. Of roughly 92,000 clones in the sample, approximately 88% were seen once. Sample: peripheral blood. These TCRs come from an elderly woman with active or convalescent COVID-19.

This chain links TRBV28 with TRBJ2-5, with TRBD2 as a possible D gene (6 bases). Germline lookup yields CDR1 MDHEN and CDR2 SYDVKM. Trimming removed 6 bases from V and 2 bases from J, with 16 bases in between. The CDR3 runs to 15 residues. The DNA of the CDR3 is TGTGCCAGCAGCCAGTTAGGGGCGGGACAAGAGACCCAGTACTTC. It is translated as CASSQLGAGQETQYF.

The CDR3 DNA reads TGTGCCAGCAGTTTGGGCCCCCGGCCTGACTACGAGCAGTACTTC. Translating gives CASSLGPRPDYEQYF. The V call is TRBV27, the J call TRBJ2-7; D remains ambiguous. CDR3 size: 15 residues. V was cut by 3 bases and J by 3 bases, with 15 bases left in between. The germline V gene encodes CDR1 MNHEY and CDR2 SMNVEV (reference sequence).

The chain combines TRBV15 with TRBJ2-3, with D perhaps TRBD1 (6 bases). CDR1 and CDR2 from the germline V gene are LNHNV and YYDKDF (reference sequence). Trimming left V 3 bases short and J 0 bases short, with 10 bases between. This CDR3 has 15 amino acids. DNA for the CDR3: TGTGCCACCAGCAGGAACAGGGATAGCACAGATACGCAGTATTTT. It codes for CATSRNRDSTDTQYF.

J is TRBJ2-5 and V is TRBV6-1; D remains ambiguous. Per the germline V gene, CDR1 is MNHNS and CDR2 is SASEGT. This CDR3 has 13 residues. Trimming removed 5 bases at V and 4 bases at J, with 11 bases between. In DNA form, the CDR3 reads TGTGCCAGCAGTCCAACGGGTCGAGAGACCCAGTACTTC. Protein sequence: CASSPTGRETQYF.

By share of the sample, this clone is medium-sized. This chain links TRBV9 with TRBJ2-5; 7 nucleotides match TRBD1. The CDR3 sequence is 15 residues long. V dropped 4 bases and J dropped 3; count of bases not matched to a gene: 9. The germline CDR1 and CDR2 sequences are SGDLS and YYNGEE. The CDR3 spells CASSSRDSAKETQYF. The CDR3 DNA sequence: TGTGCCAGCAGCAGCCGGGACAGCGCTAAAGAGACCCAGTACTTC.

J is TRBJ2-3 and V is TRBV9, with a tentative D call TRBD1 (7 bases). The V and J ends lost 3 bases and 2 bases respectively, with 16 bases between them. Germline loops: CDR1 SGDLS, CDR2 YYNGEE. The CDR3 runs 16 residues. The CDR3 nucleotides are TGTGCCAGCAGCGGAAGCAGGGGGGAAGTCACAGATACGCAGTATTTT. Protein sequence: CASSGSRGEVTDTQYF.

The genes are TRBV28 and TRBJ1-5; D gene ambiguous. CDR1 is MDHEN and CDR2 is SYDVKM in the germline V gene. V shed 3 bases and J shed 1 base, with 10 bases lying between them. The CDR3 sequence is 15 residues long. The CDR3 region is CASSLILRSNQPQHF. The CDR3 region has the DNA TGTGCCAGCAGTTTGATCTTGAGGAGCAATCAGCCCCAGCATTTT.

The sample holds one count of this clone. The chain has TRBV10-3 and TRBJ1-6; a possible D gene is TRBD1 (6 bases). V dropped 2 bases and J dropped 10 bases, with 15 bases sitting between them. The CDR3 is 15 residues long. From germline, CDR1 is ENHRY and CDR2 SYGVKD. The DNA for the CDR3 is TGTGCCATCAGTGAGCAGACAGGTCGTTTATCACCCCTCCACTTT. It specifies CAISEQTGRLSPLHF.